Reported below is one TCR beta chain. Its specificity is not known. This sample is drawn from a study of shared clonotypes between healthy human individuals. Overall study results and limits: Compared with clonotypes that all four donors shared, non-shared clonotypes had lower generation probabilities.

The input for sorted-subset replicate PCRs was about 200 ng DNA, tens of thousands of T cell genomes. Clones were sequenced by immunoSEQ multiplex PCR, and TCRdb holds only the in-frame ones, with some missing. This repertoire shows some 2 million clones, approximately 95% found once; its top ten account for around 1.1%. CD45RO-negative, CCR7-positively selected cells formed the naive CD8 fraction, excluding terminally differentiated effector memory CD45RA+ cells. Sequences were obtained from naive CD8+ T cells sorted from blood. This sequence originates from a man younger than 35 in good health.

The CDR3 bases are TGTGCCAGTATGGCAGGTTCAGATTCACCCCTCCACTTT. Translating it yields CASMAGSDSPLHF. The V and J genes are TRBV19 and TRBJ1-6, with D unclear. Trimming left V 7 bases short and J 8 bases short, with 12 bases between. In germline, CDR1 is LNHDA, CDR2 SQIVND (reference sequence). CDR3 size: 13 residues. The whole variable domain, filled in from reference TRBV19 and TRBJ1-6, reads DGGITQSPKYLFRKEGQNVTLSCEQNLNHDAMYWYRQDPGQGLRLIYYSQIVNDFQKGDIAEGYSVSREKKESFPLTVTSAQKNPTAFYLCASMAGSDSPLHFGNGTRLTVT.